The rows below give T cell receptor beta chains drawn from one sample of a study of identical twins. TCRdb reanalysed the 5' RACE reads using MiXCR and keeps one entry per CDR3 protein. The table lists about 810,000 distinct CDR3 sequences, 9% to 15% of them singletons, with around 1.5% in the top ten. A further study also used this sample, focusing on yellow fever vaccine responses in identical twins.

Sequencing was carried out using PBMCs. These receptors came from a woman aged 18-35 years in good health. CDR3s include the opening cysteine and the closing phenylalanine or tryptophan. The D gene is left open where the match is weak. Part of the rows lack a size; the others show once, few, many or a class for expanded clones.

clone_size	d_call	v_call	cdr3_length	j_call	cdr3_nt	cdr3_aa
many	-	TRBV5-5	15	TRBJ2-3	TGTGCCAGCAGCTTGGCACCATTTAGCACAGATACGCAGTATTTT	CASSLAPFSTDTQYF
-	-	TRBV29-1	10	TRBJ2-3	TGCAGCGTTCGAAGGGATACGCAGTATTTT	CSVRRDTQYF
few	TRBD2	TRBV5-8	15	TRBJ2-1	TGTGCCAGCAGCTGGGTGGTAGCGGGAGGGGATGAGCAGTTCTTC	CASSWVVAGGDEQFF
many	TRBD2	TRBV24-1	15	TRBJ2-1	TGTGCCACCAGTGATCCTCTAGCGGTACGGGATGAGCAGTTCTTC	CATSDPLAVRDEQFF
-	-	TRBV5-1	12	TRBJ1-2	TGCGCCAGCAGCTTGGGTATTGGCGGCTACACCTTC	CASSLGIGGYTF
-	-	TRBV20-1	12	TRBJ2-5	TGCAGTGCTAGAGCTTACCGAGAGACCCAGTACTTC	CSARAYRETQYF
-	-	TRBV20-1	12	TRBJ1-2	TGCAGTGCTAGAGATCATCAACAGTACGACACCTTC	CSARDHQQYDTF
many	-	TRBV5-1	13	TRBJ2-3	TGCGCCAGCAGCTCCGCTATGTCGGATACGCAGTATTTT	CASSSAMSDTQYF
many	-	TRBV10-3	12	TRBJ1-5	TGTGCCATCAGTGAGGTAGCCCAGCCCCAGCATTTT	CAISEVAQPQHF
-	TRBD2	TRBV7-9	14	TRBJ2-1	TGTGCCAGCAGCTTCGGGGGGGCCATCCCAGAGCAGTTCTTC	CASSFGGAIPEQFF
-	TRBD2	TRBV20-1	20	TRBJ2-6	TGCAGTGCTAGACCGGGACTAGCGGGAGGAAGGGGCTCTGGGGCCAACGTCCTGACTTTC	CSARPGLAGGRGSGANVLTF
many	-	TRBV7-8	12	TRBJ2-3	TGTGCCAGCAGCTTATCGATAGATACGCAGTATTTT	CASSLSIDTQYF
-	TRBD1	TRBV7-7	14	TRBJ2-1	TGTGCCAGCAGCTTAGCGGACAGGGGCGATGAGCAGTTCTTC	CASSLADRGDEQFF
few	-	TRBV20-1	13	TRBJ2-3	TGCAGTGCTAGAGTTGGGGGCGCAAATACGCAGTATTTT	CSARVGGANTQYF
few	-	TRBV28	13	TRBJ2-1	TGTGCCAGCGGAAGGGGGGGGGGATATGGGCAGTTCTTC	CASGRGGGYGQFF
-	TRBD2	TRBV7-3	15	TRBJ2-7	TGTGCCAGCAGCTCCGAGTCGGGACTACAATACGAGCAGTACTTC	CASSSESGLQYEQYF
once	-	TRBV7-3	14	TRBJ2-7	TGTGCCAGCAGCTTATCTAGCAACTCCTACGAGCAGTACTTC	CASSLSSNSYEQYF
few	-	TRBV7-4	18	TRBJ2-4	TGTGCCAGCAGCTCCGATGTAGCCCCGGAAATAGCCAAAAACATTCAGTACTTC	CASSSDVAPEIAKNIQYF
-	-	TRBV2	14	TRBJ2-5	TGTGCCAGCAGTGGCTGGGGGAAATCGGAGACCCAGTACTTC	CASSGWGKSETQYF
-	-	TRBV27	13	TRBJ1-2	TGTGCCAACAGTTTTCGGGAACACTATGGCTACACCTTC	CANSFREHYGYTF
many	TRBD1	TRBV12-3/TRBV12-4	14	TRBJ1-1	TGTGCCAGCAGTCCCGGGACAGAGAACACTGAAGCTTTCTTT	CASSPGTENTEAFF
many	TRBD1	TRBV5-1	14	TRBJ1-5	TGTGCCAGCAGTCCGGGACAGGGGGGTCAGCCCCAGCATTTT	CASSPGQGGQPQHF
few	-	TRBV20-1	13	TRBJ1-6	TGCAGTGCTCCACACGATACCAATTCACCCCTCCACTTT	CSAPHDTNSPLHF
-	-	TRBV12-5	12	TRBJ1-1	TGTGCTAGTGGTCAGGGTGTCACTGAAGCTTTCTTT	CASGQGVTEAFF
many	-	TRBV12-3/TRBV12-4	15	TRBJ2-7	TGTGCCAGCAGTGGACGGACGGAGAGCTCCTACGAGCAGTACTTC	CASSGRTESSYEQYF
few	-	TRBV9	16	TRBJ1-2	TGTGCCAGCAGCCCCCTTGGGGAGCGAGCTAACTATGGCTACACCTTC	CASSPLGERANYGYTF
many	-	TRBV5-1	13	TRBJ2-1	TGTGCCAGCAGCTTGGGACTCTACAATGAGCAGTTCTTC	CASSLGLYNEQFF
few	TRBD1	TRBV7-9	14	TRBJ2-7	TGTGCCAGCAGTTCGGGACAGCAAACCTACGAGCAGTACTTC	CASSSGQQTYEQYF
many	TRBD2	TRBV5-5	14	TRBJ2-5	TGTGCCAGCAGCTCGACTAGCGGTCAAGAGACCCAGTACTTC	CASSSTSGQETQYF
few	TRBD1	TRBV2	13	TRBJ2-2	TGTGCCAGCAGACAGGGGTTGGTCGGGGAGCTGTTTTTT	CASRQGLVGELFF
few	TRBD2	TRBV15	15	TRBJ2-3	TGTGCCACCAGTCTAGCGGGGGCTAGCACAGATACGCAGTATTTT	CATSLAGASTDTQYF
few	-	TRBV10-3	14	TRBJ2-1	TGTGCCATCAGATCCGGGACCCGCCCGAATGAGCAGTTCTTC	CAIRSGTRPNEQFF
few	-	TRBV20-1	13	TRBJ2-3	TGCAGTGCCTCCTGGCCTAGCACAGATACGCAGTATTTT	CSASWPSTDTQYF
-	TRBD1	TRBV3-1	14	TRBJ2-2	TGTGCCAGCAGCCAAGAAGGGGGCCCCGGGGAGCTGTTTTTT	CASSQEGGPGELFF
many	TRBD1	TRBV10-3	14	TRBJ1-5	TGTGCCATCAGTCGCGACAGGGGGGATCAGCCCCAGCATTTT	CAISRDRGDQPQHF
few	TRBD2	TRBV5-1	16	TRBJ2-1	TGCGCCAGCAGCACTATAGCGGGAGGGAGCCACAATGAGCAGTTCTTC	CASSTIAGGSHNEQFF
once	TRBD2	TRBV14	17	TRBJ2-1	TGTGCCAGCAGCCAACTAGCGGGGGCCGGGTCCTACAATGAGCAGTTCTTC	CASSQLAGAGSYNEQFF
-	-	TRBV2	10	TRBJ2-4	TGTGCCAGCAGTTGTCCACGCGGGTACTTC	CASSCPRGYF
-	-	TRBV20-1	11	TRBJ2-7	TGCAGTGCTAGAATCCGGGAGGAGCAGTACTTC	CSARIREEQYF
-	TRBD1	TRBV28	17	TRBJ2-5	TGTGCCAGCAGTTTATCCAGGGGGCGCAGGGTCCAAGAGACCCAGTACTTC	CASSLSRGRRVQETQYF